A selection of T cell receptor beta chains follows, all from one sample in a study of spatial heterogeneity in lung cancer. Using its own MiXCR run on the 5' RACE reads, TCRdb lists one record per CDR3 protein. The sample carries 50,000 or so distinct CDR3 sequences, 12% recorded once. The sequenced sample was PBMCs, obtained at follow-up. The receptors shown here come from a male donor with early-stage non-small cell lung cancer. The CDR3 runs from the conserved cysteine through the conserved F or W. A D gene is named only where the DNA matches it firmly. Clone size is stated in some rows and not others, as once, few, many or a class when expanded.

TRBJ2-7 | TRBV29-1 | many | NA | TGCAGCGTCCGGGGAACAGGGTACGAGCAGTACTTC | CSVRGTGYEQYF
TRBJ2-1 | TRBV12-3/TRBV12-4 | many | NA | TGTGCCAGCAGTTTATCCATCTCGGGGAATTACAATGAGCAGTTCTTC | CASSLSISGNYNEQFF
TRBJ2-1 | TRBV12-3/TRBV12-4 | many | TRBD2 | TGTGCCAGCAGTTCCCGACTAGCGGGAGCCAATGAGCAGTTCTTC | CASSSRLAGANEQFF
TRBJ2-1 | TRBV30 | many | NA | TGTGCCTGGAGTGCTGAACGCCTGTACAATGAGCAGTTCTTC | CAWSAERLYNEQFF
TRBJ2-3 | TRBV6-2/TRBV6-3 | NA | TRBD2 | TGTGCCAGCAGTTACGCCCTGGTTGGGGGGCGTCTAGCGGGAAGCACAGATACGCAGTATTTT | CASSYALVGGRLAGSTDTQYF
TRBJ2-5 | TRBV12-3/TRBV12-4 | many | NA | TGTGCCAGCAGTTACCAAGAGACCCAGTACTTC | CASSYQETQYF
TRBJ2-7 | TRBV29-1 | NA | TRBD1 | TGCAGCGTGGGGACAGGCCTGAACTACGAGGAGCAGTACTTC | CSVGTGLNYEEQYF
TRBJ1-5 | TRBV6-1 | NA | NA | TGTGCCAGCAGGACGGCGCCTCAGCCCCAGCATTTT | CASRTAPQPQHF
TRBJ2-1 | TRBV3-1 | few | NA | TGTGCCAGCAGCCCTTTATACAATGAGCAGTTCTTC | CASSPLYNEQFF
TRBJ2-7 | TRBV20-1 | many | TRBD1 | TGCAGTGCTAGAGATTCGACAGGGATGGGCCTCGAGCAGTACTTC | CSARDSTGMGLEQYF
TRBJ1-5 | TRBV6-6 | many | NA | TGTGCCAGCAGCTTGACCGATAGGAGCAATCAGCCCCAGCATTTT | CASSLTDRSNQPQHF
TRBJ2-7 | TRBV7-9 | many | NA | TGTGCCAGCAGCGCAGACTACGAGCAGTACTTC | CASSADYEQYF
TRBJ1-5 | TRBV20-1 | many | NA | TGCAGTGCTCGGATACAGGGAAATAGCAATCAGCCCCAGCATTTT | CSARIQGNSNQPQHF
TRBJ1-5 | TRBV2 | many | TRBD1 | TGTGCCAGCAGCCCCACAGGGGTTAGCAATCAGCCCCAGCATTTT | CASSPTGVSNQPQHF
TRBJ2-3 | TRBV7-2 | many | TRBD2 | TGTGCCAGCAGCTTAGAGCGGGGGCATAGCACAGATACGCAGTATTTT | CASSLERGHSTDTQYF
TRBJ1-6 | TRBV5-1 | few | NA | TGCGCCAGCAGCTCCCACACCGCGGACGGGTCACCCCTCCACTTT | CASSSHTADGSPLHF
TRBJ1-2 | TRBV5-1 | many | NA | TGCGCCAGCAGGACGGGGACCTATGGCTACACCTTC | CASRTGTYGYTF
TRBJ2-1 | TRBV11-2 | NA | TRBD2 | TGTGCCAGCAGGGGGACTAGCGGGGGCACCTACAATGAGCAGTTCTTC | CASRGTSGGTYNEQFF
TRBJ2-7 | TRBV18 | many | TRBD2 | TGTGCCAGCTCACCACCTAGACTAGCGGGAGTGTACGAGCAGTACTTC | CASSPPRLAGVYEQYF
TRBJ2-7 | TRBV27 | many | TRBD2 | TGTGCCAGCAGTTTGAGCCTAGCGGGCAGCTACGAGCAGTACTTC | CASSLSLAGSYEQYF
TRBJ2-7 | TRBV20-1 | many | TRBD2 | TGCAGTGCTACCGGGACTAGCGGGGGGGCCTACGAGCAGTACTTC | CSATGTSGGAYEQYF
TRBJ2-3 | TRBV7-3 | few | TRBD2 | TGTGCCAGCAGCCCCCGCGGGGGGGCCATCACAGATACGCAGTATTTT | CASSPRGGAITDTQYF
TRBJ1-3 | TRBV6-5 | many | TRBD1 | TGTGCCAGCAGTTTCCCAAAGATGGACAGGCCCTTACCTTCTGGAAACACCATATATTTT | CASSFPKMDRPLPSGNTIYF
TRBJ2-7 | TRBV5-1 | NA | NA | TGCGCCAGCAGACACGAACCCCAGGCCTCCTACGAGCAGTACTTC | CASRHEPQASYEQYF
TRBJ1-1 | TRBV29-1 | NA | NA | TGCAGCGTTTACGAAAGCCTCTTGAACACTGAAGCTTTCTTT | CSVYESLLNTEAFF
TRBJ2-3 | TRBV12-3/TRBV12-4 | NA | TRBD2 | TGTGCCAGCGTCCTGCGGGGGGCCCCAGCAGATACGCAGTATTTT | CASVLRGAPADTQYF
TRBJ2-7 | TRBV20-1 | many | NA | TGCAGTGCTAGCCACAGGGCCTACGAGCAGTACTTC | CSASHRAYEQYF
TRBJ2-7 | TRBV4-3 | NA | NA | TGCGCCAGCAGCCCCGAGGGGGTTTCGTACGAGCAGTACTTC | CASSPEGVSYEQYF
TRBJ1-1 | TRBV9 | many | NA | TGTGCCAGCAGCGTATCGACAGTGGGGTCGGAAGCTTTCTTT | CASSVSTVGSEAFF
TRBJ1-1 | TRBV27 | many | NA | TGTGCCAGCAGTATCGTAGGAGGGGCGCAAACTGAAGCTTTCTTT | CASSIVGGAQTEAFF
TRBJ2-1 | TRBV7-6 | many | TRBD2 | TGTGCCAGCAGCCCGAGACTCGGGACTAGCGGGGTTGAGCAGTTCTTC | CASSPRLGTSGVEQFF
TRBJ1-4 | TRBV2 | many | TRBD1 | TGTGCCAGCAGAACGACCGGGACAGGGCGTGAAAAACTGTTTTTT | CASRTTGTGREKLFF